The entry below gives a single TCR beta chain sequence along with its context. Its matching antigen is unknown. The record originates from a study of cytotoxic CD8 clonotypes in ibrutinib-treated CLL. About the research overall: Among the samples, the mean was roughly 260,000 productive templates and approximately 91,000 productive rearrangements. Study conclusions and caveats: Public clonotypes were rare and shrank or held steady on treatment.

This table comes from immunoSEQ multiplex PCR, and its TCRdb copy is limited to in-frame clones, with some not included. The table shows around 140,000 clones, with approximately 75% occurring only once. Trimming shortened V by 8 bases and J by 0 bases, and 10 bases separated the two germline ends. The CDR3 totals 14 residues. CDR1 SGHTA and CDR2 FQGNSA come from the germline V gene. The sequencing here drew on PBMCs, taken after 12 months of ibrutinib treatment. The V gene is TRBV7-2, the J gene TRBJ1-4, with D maybe TRBD1 (5 bases). The clonotype comes from a human donor with chronic lymphocytic leukemia. CDR3 sequence (DNA): TGTGCCAGCGGAACGGGGCCAACTAATGAAAAACTGTTTTTT. Protein product: CASGTGPTNEKLFF.